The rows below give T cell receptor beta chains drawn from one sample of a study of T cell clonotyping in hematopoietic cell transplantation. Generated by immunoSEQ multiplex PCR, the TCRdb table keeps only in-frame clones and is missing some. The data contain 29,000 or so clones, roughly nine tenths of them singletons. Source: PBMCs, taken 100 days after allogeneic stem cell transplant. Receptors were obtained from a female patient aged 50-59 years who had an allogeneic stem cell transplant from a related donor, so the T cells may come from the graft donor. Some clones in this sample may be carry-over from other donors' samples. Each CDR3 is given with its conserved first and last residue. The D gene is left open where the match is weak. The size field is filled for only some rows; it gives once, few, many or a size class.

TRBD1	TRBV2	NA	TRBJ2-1	CASRRSRDRGYNEQFF	TGTGCCAGCAGGAGGTCTAGGGACAGGGGCTACAATGAGCAGTTCTTC
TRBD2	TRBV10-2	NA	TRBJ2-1	CASIPPPTSGYEGEQFF	TGCGCCAGCATTCCCCCACCGACTAGCGGATATGAGGGTGAGCAGTTCTTC
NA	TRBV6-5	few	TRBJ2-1	CASSPLGTAWEQFF	TGTGCCAGCAGCCCACTCGGCACCGCATGGGAGCAGTTCTTC
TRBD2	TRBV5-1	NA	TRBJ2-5	CASSWGLAEDETQYF	TGCGCCAGCAGCTGGGGACTAGCTGAGGACGAGACCCAGTACTTC
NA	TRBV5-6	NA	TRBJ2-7	CASSPNSYNAYEQYF	TGTGCCAGCAGCCCTAACAGCTACAACGCCTACGAGCAGTACTTC
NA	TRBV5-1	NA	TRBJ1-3	CASSSGSPGNTIYF	TGCGCCAGCAGCTCCGGTAGCCCTGGAAACACCATATATTTT
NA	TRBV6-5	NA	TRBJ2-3	CATIDASTDTQYF	TGTGCCACAATCGATGCTAGCACAGATACGCAGTATTTT
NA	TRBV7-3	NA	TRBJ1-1	CASSPHDTEAFF	TGTGCCAGCAGCCCACACGACACTGAAGCTTTCTTT
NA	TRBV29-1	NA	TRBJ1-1	CSVEDQGAEAFF	TGCAGCGTTGAAGATCAGGGTGCTGAAGCTTTCTTT
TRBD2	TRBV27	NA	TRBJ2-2	CASSLEGRAGELFF	TGTGCCAGCAGTTTAGAAGGGAGGGCCGGGGAGCTGTTTTTT
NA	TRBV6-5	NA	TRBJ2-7	CASSYDGLYEQYF	TGTGCCAGCAGTTACGATGGTCTCTACGAGCAGTACTTC
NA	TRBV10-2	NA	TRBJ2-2	CASSEGGGNTGELFF	TGCGCCAGCAGTGAAGGTGGGGGAAACACCGGGGAGCTGTTTTTT
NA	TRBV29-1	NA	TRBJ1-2	CSVEDWVPWGEGEKTF	TGCAGCGTTGAAGACTGGGTGCCATGGGGTGAGGGAGAGAAGACCTTC
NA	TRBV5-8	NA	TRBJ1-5	CASRPGYSNQPQHF	TGTGCCAGCAGACCCGGTTATAGCAATCAGCCCCAGCATTTT
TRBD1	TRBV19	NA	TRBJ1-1	CASMNRQGGAFF	TGTGCCAGTATGAACCGACAGGGAGGGGCTTTCTTT
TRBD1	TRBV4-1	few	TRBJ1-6	CASSQWGQNNSPLHF	TGCGCCAGCTCCCAATGGGGACAGAACAATTCACCCCTCCACTTT
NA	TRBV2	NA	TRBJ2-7	CASRDQSNYEQYF	TGTGCCAGCCGGGACCAATCAAATTACGAGCAGTACTTC